These 29 T cell receptor beta chains share one sample of origin, sequenced in a study of chemoradiotherapy in HPV16-positive cancers. Here immunoSEQ multiplex PCR was the method, and the copy in TCRdb shows in-frame clones only, minus some. The table includes roughly 4,700 clones, roughly nine tenths detected once. This material consisted of tumor tissue, taken from a patient who underwent chemoradiotherapy. The receptors were gathered from a human donor with HPV-associated anogenital cancer.

This chain uses TRBV28 with TRBJ2-7; no reliable D call. V was pared by 10 bases and J by 7 bases, with 17 bases between. The CDR3 sequence is 12 residues long. Germline V CDR1 and CDR2: MDHEN, SYDVKM. The CDR3, as DNA: TGTGCCACCACAAGTCAGGCGTGGGAGCAGTACGTC. This encodes CATTSQAWEQYV.

This clone was detected once. The V call is TRBV2, the J call TRBJ1-1, with no clear D. Germline V gene sequence: CDR1 SNHLY, CDR2 FYNNEI. V shed 2 bases and J shed 1 base, with 8 bases lying between them. There are 14 residues in the CDR3. CDR3 amino acids: CASSEMAGNTEAFF. The CDR3 DNA sequence: TGTGCCAGCAGTGAAATGGCGGGGAACACTGAAGCTTTCTTT.

The chain links TRBV19 to TRBJ2-6; D perhaps matches TRBD2 (7 bases). Germline V gives CDR1 LNHDA, CDR2 SQIVND (reference sequence). Trimming removed 9 bases from V and 0 bases from J, with 27 bases in between. The CDR3 length is 20 residues. For the CDR3, the DNA is TGTGCCAGCAAACTTGGGGGCGGGAGCCAATGGAGCTCTGGGGCCAACGTCCTGACTTTC. Its translation is CASKLGGGSQWSSGANVLTF. Complete variable domain (other parts from reference TRBV19 and TRBJ2-6): DGGITQSPKYLFRKEGQNVTLSCEQNLNHDAMYWYRQDPGQGLRLIYYSQIVNDFQKGDIAEGYSVSREKKESFPLTVTSAQKNPTAFYLCASKLGGGSQWSSGANVLTFGAGSRLTVL.

The V gene is TRBV6-6, the J gene TRBJ2-7; 10 bases are shared with TRBD1. Germline loops: CDR1 MNHNY, CDR2 SVGAGI (reference sequence). The CDR3 covers 14 residues. V lost 3 bases, J lost 6 bases, and 5 bases stayed unmatched. The CDR3 DNA reads TGTGCCAGCAGTTATGGGACAGGGGCATCCGAGCAGTACGTC. Translated, it gives CASSYGTGASEQYV.

This chain uses TRBV4-2 with TRBJ2-1; the D gene is possibly TRBD1 (6 bases). Germline CDR1 reads LGHNA; CDR2 reads YNFKEQ. Trimming removed 1 base from V and 9 bases from J, with 16 bases in between. CDR3 length: 15 amino acids. The CDR3 coding sequence is TGTGCCAGCAGCCAAGTTAGCAGGGGAAGTGGTGAGCAGTTCTTC. Translating gives CASSQVSRGSGEQFF.

This clone was counted only a few times. The V call is TRBV15, the J call TRBJ2-2; D remains unclear. Germline-derived CDR1 and CDR2 are LNHNV and YYDKDF (reference sequence). V was clipped by 4 bases and J by 3 bases, with 15 bases between them. The CDR3 length is 16 residues. The CDR3 DNA is TGTGCCACCAGCATGTTCGGTGGCGGCTACACCGGGGAGCTGTTTTTT. Residues: CATSMFGGGYTGELFF.

The gene calls are TRBV2 and TRBJ2-5; D perhaps matches TRBD1 (5 bases). This CDR3 is built from 15 residues. V dropped 9 bases and J dropped 2 bases, with 19 bases sitting between them. Germline CDR1 SNHLY, CDR2 FYNNEI. CDR3 nucleotides: TGTGCCAGTATCCGAAGACGAAGGGGTCAAGAGACCCAGTACTTC. The encoded protein is CASIRRRRGQETQYF. Full variable domain (remainder filled in from reference TRBV2 and TRBJ2-5): EPEVTQTPSHQVTQMGQEVILRCVPISNHLYFYWYRQILGQKVEFLVSFYNNEISEKSEIFDDQFSVERPDGSNFTLKIRSTKLEDSAMYFCASIRRRRGQETQYFGPGTRLLVL.

The chain has TRBV12-2 and TRBJ1-6. TRBV12-2 is a pseudogene locus. The CDR3 extends over 15 amino acids. In nucleotides, the CDR3 is TGTGCAAGTCTCGTACTTTGGCTAAATCATTCACCCCTCCACTTT. Translating gives CASLVLWLNHSPLHF.

V gene TRBV7-9 combines with J gene TRBJ2-1; 13 bases align to TRBD2. Germline V lookup: CDR1 SEHNR, CDR2 FQNEAQ (reference sequence). CDR3 length: 19 amino acids. The junction had 13 bases not matched to a gene; V was cut back by 1 base and J by 7 bases. This chain's CDR3 is CASSLGGQGGLAGWNEQFF. As DNA, the CDR3 is TGTGCCAGCAGCTTAGGAGGCCAAGGGGGACTAGCGGGGTGGAATGAGCAGTTCTTC.

The chain joins TRBV19 to TRBJ2-1; 7 bases match TRBD2. Germline CDR1 LNHDA, CDR2 SQIVND (reference sequence). V lost 8 bases to trimming and J lost 4 bases; unmatched junction nucleotides: 14. The CDR3 loop spans 16 amino acids. The CDR3 DNA follows: TGTGCCAGTGCAAATGGGGCTAGCGGAGGTTACAATGAGCAGTTCTTC. Its translation is CASANGASGGYNEQFF.

The chain is built from TRBV19 and TRBJ2-3; possibly TRBD2 for D (6 bases). Germline CDR1 reads LNHDA; CDR2 reads SQIVND (reference sequence). This CDR3 comprises 14 residues. Trimming stripped 2 bases from V and 7 bases from J, with 13 bases between. The CDR3 DNA reads as TGTGCCAGTAGTATAATCGGGAGTAAAAATACGCAGTATTTT. This translates into CASSIIGSKNTQYF.

V usage is TRBV28 and J usage is TRBJ1-5; the D is unclear. This CDR3 region has 13 residues. V was clipped by 7 bases and J by 7 bases, with 14 bases between them. Per germline, CDR1 MDHEN and CDR2 SYDVKM. In DNA, the CDR3 is TGTGCCAGCACCACCGGAGGAGTCCAGCCCCAGCATTTT. Its protein is CASTTGGVQPQHF.

The CDR3 coding sequence is TGTGCCAGCAGATACGACGGGACAGAGAAAAACTATGGCTACACCTTC. This sequence encodes CASRYDGTEKNYGYTF. The J gene is TRBJ1-2, the V gene TRBV2; 7 nucleotides match TRBD1. This CDR3 is built from 16 residues. V shed 6 bases and J 2 bases; nucleotides not matched to a gene: 12. CDR1 is SNHLY, CDR2 FYNNEI, per germline.

The CDR3 region is CSAWDGSNQPQHF. DNA for the CDR3: TGCAGCGCCTGGGACGGTAGCAATCAGCCCCAGCATTTT. This chain joins TRBV29-1 and TRBJ1-5; D is perhaps TRBD1 (5 bases). This CDR3 has 13 amino acids. Germline V gene lookup returns CDR1 SQVTM and CDR2 ANQGSEA. V lost 7 bases, J lost 0 bases, and 10 bases lay in between.

The chain combines TRBV30 with TRBJ2-5; the D gene could be TRBD1 or TRBD2 (6 bases each). V gave up 0 bases and J gave up 9 bases, with 17 bases separating them. Looked up from germline, CDR1 is GTSNPN and CDR2 is SVGIG (reference sequence). The CDR3 consists of 14 residues. CDR3: CAWSVSGAGEAQYF. CDR3 coding DNA: TGTGCCTGGAGTGTATCGGGGGCAGGGGAGGCCCAGTACTTC.

V is TRBV6-1 and J is TRBJ2-5; TRBD2 aligns across 10 bases. The CDR3 totals 15 residues. Germline V lookup: CDR1 MNHNS, CDR2 SASEGT. The ends lost 5 bases at V and 5 bases at J; junction bases unmatched: 8. CDR3 in amino acids: CASSFKREGWETQYF. For the CDR3, the DNA is TGTGCCAGCAGTTTTAAGCGGGAGGGATGGGAGACCCAGTACTTC.

The rearrangement joins TRBV7-2 to TRBJ1-3; perhaps TRBD1 as D (5 bases). This CDR3 region has 14 residues. Germline V gene data show CDR1 as SGHTA and CDR2 as FQGNSA. With 5 bases removed from V and 0 bases from J, the gap between germline ends came to 8 bases. CDR3 bases: TGTGCCAGCAGCATTGGGACCTCTGGAAACACCATATATTTT. Its translation: CASSIGTSGNTIYF.

This chain links TRBV2 with TRBJ1-1; no clear D gene. The V gene's germline CDR1 is SNHLY and CDR2 FYNNEI. V was shortened by 8 bases and J by 1 base, with 11 bases between the two germline ends. CDR3 length: 13 amino acids. CDR3 sequence: CASRDVSNTEAFF. Written as DNA, the CDR3 is TGTGCCAGCCGAGATGTTTCGAACACTGAAGCTTTCTTT.

The V call is TRBV29-1, the J call TRBJ1-5; perhaps TRBD1 as D (5 bases). Germline lookup yields CDR1 SQVTM and CDR2 ANQGSEA. The CDR3 runs to 14 residues. Trimming pared 5 bases from V and 4 bases from J, leaving 15 bases between. The chain's CDR3 is CSVSTGGRNQPQHF. As DNA, the CDR3 is TGCAGCGTTTCCACGGGGGGGAGAAATCAGCCCCAGCATTTT.

This chain joins TRBV2 and TRBJ2-1; D ambiguous. V gave up 7 bases and J gave up 6 bases, with 13 bases separating them. CDR3 length equals 13 residues. In germline, CDR1 is SNHLY, CDR2 FYNNEI. CDR3 sequence: CASTRRSVNEQFF. CDR3 nucleotide sequence: TGTGCCAGCACCCGACGGTCTGTCAATGAGCAGTTCTTC.

The CDR3 DNA reads TGTGCCAGCAGTGGAGCAGATTCCGGGGCAGGGGAGACCTACGAGCAGTACGTC. Protein sequence: CASSGADSGAGETYEQYV. The V call is TRBV6-1, the J call TRBJ2-7; D possibly corresponds to TRBD1 (6 bases). V was cut by 4 bases and J by 2 bases, with 24 bases left in between. The CDR3 consists of 18 residues. Germline V gene data show CDR1 as MNHNS and CDR2 as SASEGT.

This rearrangement joins TRBV12-5 to TRBJ2-1; 11 positions match TRBD2. The CDR3 extends over 16 amino acids. After removal of 6 bases from V and 3 bases from J, the junction contained 7 bases not matched to a gene. The germline V gene has CDR1 LGHNT and CDR2 FRNRAP. Here the CDR3 reads CASGKGTSGYYNEQFF. The CDR3 region has the DNA TGTGCTAGTGGAAAAGGGACTAGCGGATACTACAATGAGCAGTTCTTC.

The V gene is TRBV27, the J gene TRBJ1-1; a weak D match, TRBD1 (5 bases). Germline V gene sequence: CDR1 MNHEY, CDR2 SMNVEV (reference sequence). The CDR3 has 17 amino acids. The V and J ends lost 5 bases and 1 base respectively, with 20 bases between them. CDR3 region: CASSPRRGDDKNTEAFF. For the CDR3, the DNA is TGTGCCAGCAGTCCCCGACGGGGGGATGACAAGAACACTGAAGCTTTCTTT.

CDR3 in DNA: TGCGCCAGCAGCTTGGAACAGGGTGGGGTTGGCGAGCAGTACTTC. Amino acids: CASSLEQGGVGEQYF. The gene calls are TRBV5-1 and TRBJ2-7; D may be TRBD1 (6 bases). This CDR3 is built from 15 residues. Trimming removed 0 bases from V and 6 bases from J, with 16 bases in between. Per germline, CDR1 SGHRS and CDR2 YFSETQ.

This CDR3 is CASSTSGQGGQETQYF. The CDR3 region has the DNA TGTGCCAGCAGCACCTCAGGACAGGGCGGGCAAGAGACCCAGTACTTC. The rearrangement joins TRBV7-6 to TRBJ2-5; 8 nucleotides agree with TRBD1. Germline trimming cut 5 bases from V and 2 bases from J; bases unmatched to any gene: 10. The CDR3 totals 16 residues. Germline CDR1 is SGHVS and CDR2 is FNYEAQ.

The rearrangement joins TRBV5-1 to TRBJ2-4, with TRBD2 matching over 8 bases. CDR1 and CDR2 from the germline V gene are SGHRS and YFSETQ. This CDR3 is built from 15 residues. V was clipped by 4 bases and J by 8 bases; unmatched bases: 11. The CDR3 region is CASSQDGTSGDIQYF. The DNA for the CDR3 is TGCGCCAGCAGCCAGGACGGGACTAGTGGGGACATTCAGTACTTC.

The chain carries TRBV9 and TRBJ2-1, with 16 bases identical to TRBD2. CDR1 and CDR2 from the germline V gene are SGDLS and YYNGEE. J gave up 0 bases and V 2 bases, and 5 bases lay outside the gene matches. This CDR3 is 19 amino acids long. The CDR3 region is CASSVGTSGRGSSYNEQFF. The DNA of the CDR3 is TGTGCCAGCAGCGTGGGGACTAGCGGGAGGGGAAGCTCCTACAATGAGCAGTTCTTC.

This clone was detected once. This chain connects TRBV27 to TRBJ2-1; 10 bases are shared with TRBD2. The germline V gene has CDR1 MNHEY and CDR2 SMNVEV (reference sequence). The CDR3 has 16 amino acids. With V trimmed by 5 bases and J by 8 bases, 12 bases remained unmatched. This chain's CDR3 is CASSPDPSGSAHEQFF. For the CDR3, the DNA is TGTGCCAGCAGTCCAGACCCTAGCGGGAGTGCCCATGAGCAGTTCTTC.

As DNA, the CDR3 is TGTGCCAGCAGTGACCGACAGGGGGCTTATGAAGCTTTCTTT. It encodes CASSDRQGAYEAFF. V usage is TRBV6-1 and J usage is TRBJ1-1, with 10 bases fitting TRBD1. Germline-derived CDR1 and CDR2 are MNHNS and SASEGT. The junction had 5 bases not matched to a gene; V was cut back by 3 bases and J by 7 bases. The CDR3 has 14 residues.